This TCR beta chain is drawn from a study of blood T cells in healthy people across ages. General study findings and limits: Long-lived donors had more naive CD4+ cells and higher diversity than aged donors. Expanded clonotype changes were possibly confounded by unknown donor CMV status.

Staff drew 8 to 10 milliliters of peripheral blood from each donor. Many counts were recorded for this clonotype. Its antigen remains unknown. The CDR3 is 14 residues long. The V end was cut by 5 bases, the J end by 10 bases, with 18 bases between. Germline lookup yields CDR1 SGHVS and CDR2 FQNEAQ. For the second PCR, which ran for about 7 to 12 cycles, a sample-barcoded 5' primer and a J-beta primer mix were used. TCRdb passed the 5' RACE reads through MiXCR, listing each CDR3 protein once. The sample contains 870,000 or so distinct CDR3 sequences, under 30% of which appear only once. V gene TRBV7-8 combines with J gene TRBJ2-1, with D possibly called TRBD1 or TRBD2 (5 bases each). The clonotype originates from an elderly woman in good health. Sequencing was performed on blood. The CDR3 loop is CASSRSRDPREQFF. The CDR3 nucleotides are TGTGCCAGCAGCCGTAGCCGGGACCCTCGGGAGCAGTTCTTC.